The clone carrying this TCR beta chain was recorded many times. Antigen: not known. CDR1 and CDR2 from the germline V gene are KGHSH and LQKENI. The V and J ends lost 5 bases and 0 bases respectively, with 8 bases between them. CDR3 length equals 14 residues. The diagnostic basis comprised clinical symptoms, serum thyroxine and TRAb, thyroid ultrasound and orbital computed tomography. RNA transcripts yielded amplified TCR beta CDR3 regions. HTBI primers were the set used in a first-round RT-PCR of the TCR CDR3. TCRdb re-derived calls from the multiplex PCR reads in MiXCR, one entry per CDR3 protein. The sample contains over 450,000 distinct CDR3 sequences, approximately 15% of which appear only once. The source of the sample is a study of T cells in Graves' hyperthyroidism and ophthalmopathy. In the study overall: Peripheral blood draws took place at initial diagnosis, ahead of any treatment. Study findings and constraints: Most thyroid clonotypes with frequency above 0.001 were detected in blood. Onset of ophthalmopathy came a median 6.5 months after the model predicted it.

This clonotype was sampled from a woman aged 18-29 years with Graves' hyperthyroidism. The sequenced material came from blood. The V gene is TRBV18, the J gene TRBJ1-5, with D possibly being TRBD1 (5 bases). CDR3 bases: TGTGCCAGCTCAGCCGGGACTAGCAATCAGCCCCAGCATTTT. Translated, it gives CASSAGTSNQPQHF.